This T cell receptor (beta chain) was recovered during a study of blood T cell repertoires in COVID-19. On the study more broadly: Nucleic acid was either cDNA or gDNA, and it came from T cells, B-cell-depleted T cells, or PBMCs.

Across about two dozen US areas, participants ranged in age from roughly 18 to 95 years. CDR1 is SGHKS, CDR2 YYEKEE, per germline (reference sequence). The CDR3 sequence is 14 residues long. Trimming pared 4 bases from V and 2 bases from J, leaving 12 bases between. Assay: immunoSEQ multiplex PCR; the TCRdb copy retains only in-frame clones and omits some. Among around 230,000 clones listed, approximately 89% were seen once. This TCR was recovered from a woman under 40 with acute COVID-19. The specimen sequenced was PBMCs or T cells enriched from blood (not recorded which). J is TRBJ2-5 and V is TRBV5-5; D possibly corresponds to TRBD2 (6 bases). CDR3: CASSIGGAQETQYF. CDR3 nucleotide sequence: TGTGCCAGCAGCATTGGCGGGGCTCAAGAGACCCAGTACTTC.